A selection of T cell receptor beta chains follows, all from one sample in a study of follicular helper T cells after annual influenza vaccination. Method: immunoSEQ multiplex PCR; TCRdb's copy keeps in-frame clones and lacks some. This sample has around 10,000 clones, with over 70% found just once. Sample: CXCR5+ CD38- circulating T follicular helper cells from blood, taken on the day of influenza vaccination. The receptors derive from an adult who received the influenza vaccine. CDR3s include the opening cysteine and the closing phenylalanine or tryptophan. D genes are given only for firm matches. Size tells how often a clone was seen (once, few, many) or the class of an expanded clone, and some rows leave it out.

clone size	CDR3 length	V gene	D gene	J gene	CDR3 DNA	CDR3 protein
.	15	TRBV7-2	TRBD2	TRBJ2-5	TGTGCCAGCAGCCCAACCACTAGCGGGAAAGAGACCCAGTACTTC	CASSPTTSGKETQYF
.	15	TRBV29-1	TRBD2	TRBJ2-5	TGCAGCGTATCAGGGACTAGCGTCCTGGAGGAGACCCAGTACTTC	CSVSGTSVLEETQYF
.	13	TRBV6-1	.	TRBJ2-6	TGTGCCATCGGAGGCTCTGGGGCCAACGTCCTGACTTTC	CAIGGSGANVLTF
.	16	TRBV5-1	TRBD1	TRBJ2-4	TGCGCCAGCAGCGCCGGACAGGGGACGGCCAAAAACATTCAGTACTTC	CASSAGQGTAKNIQYF
.	14	TRBV6-6	TRBD1	TRBJ1-1	TGTGCCAGCACCCAAGACAGGGGGCGTACTGAAGCTTTCTTT	CASTQDRGRTEAFF
.	15	TRBV28	TRBD1	TRBJ2-7	TGTGCCAGCAGTTATCCCGGGACAGGGCACTACGAGCAGTACTTC	CASSYPGTGHYEQYF
.	14	TRBV5-5	TRBD1	TRBJ2-7	TGTGCCAGCAGCTGGGGGACAGGGGGCTACGAGCAGTACTTC	CASSWGTGGYEQYF
few	13	TRBV7-9	.	TRBJ2-7	TGTGCCAGCAGCTCCCAGGCAGGGTCCGAGCAGTACTTC	CASSSQAGSEQYF
.	15	TRBV28	.	TRBJ1-5	TGTGCCAGCAGCTCCCCGGGGGAGGGCGAGCAGCCCCAGCATTTT	CASSSPGEGEQPQHF
once	14	TRBV7-6	.	TRBJ2-5	TGTGCCAGCAGCAAAGGGGGAAACCAAGAGACCCAGTACTTC	CASSKGGNQETQYF
.	14	TRBV6-1	.	TRBJ2-3	TGTGCCAGCAGTTGGACAGTAAGCACAGATACGCAGTATTTT	CASSWTVSTDTQYF
.	17	TRBV9	.	TRBJ2-5	TGTGCCAGCGCTAGAGGGGGCGGGGGTCTGTACCAAGAGACCCAGTACTTC	CASARGGGGLYQETQYF
few	14	TRBV5-4	.	TRBJ1-1	TGTGCCAGCAGCCCGGTTGGGGTCGCCACTGAAGCTTTCTTT	CASSPVGVATEAFF
.	13	TRBV6-1	.	TRBJ1-1	TGTGCCAGCCGGTGGGGGGGGAACACTGAAGCTTTCTTT	CASRWGGNTEAFF
.	18	TRBV6-1	.	TRBJ1-2	TGTGCCAGCAGTGAAGCGCTTCTAGGTGGCAGACTTAAAGTAAGCTACACCTTC	CASSEALLGGRLKVSYTF
.	14	TRBV6-1	.	TRBJ1-1	TGTGCCAGCAGTGAAGCACGGACCCGAGCTGAAGCTTTCTTT	CASSEARTRAEAFF
.	14	TRBV19	TRBD1	TRBJ1-5	TGTGCCAGTAGTGCCCAGGGGGAAGGTCAGCCCCAGCATTTT	CASSAQGEGQPQHF
.	14	TRBV7-3	.	TRBJ1-6	TGTGCCAGCAGCTTAAAGGGGTTCGATTCACCCCTCCACTTT	CASSLKGFDSPLHF
.	14	TRBV18	.	TRBJ2-7	TGTGCCAGCTCACCACCGTCACTTCCCTACGAGCAGTACTTC	CASSPPSLPYEQYF
once	13	TRBV7-9	TRBD2	TRBJ2-1	TGTGCCAGCAGCTTAGTCGGGGGGAATGAGCAGTTCTTC	CASSLVGGNEQFF
.	19	TRBV30	TRBD1	TRBJ1-4	TGTGCCTGGAGCCCGTTTCCGACAGGGGTTATGACAACTAATGAAAAACTGTTTTTT	CAWSPFPTGVMTTNEKLFF
.	17	TRBV28	.	TRBJ2-3	TGTGCCAGCAGGGACCTCCCGGGGGCGCGCTCCACAGATACGCAGTATTTT	CASRDLPGARSTDTQYF
.	15	TRBV6-5	.	TRBJ2-1	TGTGCCAGCAGTTACTCACCGACGGACTACAATGAGCAGTTCTTC	CASSYSPTDYNEQFF
.	14	TRBV6-1	.	TRBJ2-3	TGTGCCAGCCGAGTGACGGAAAGCACAGATACGCAGTATTTT	CASRVTESTDTQYF
.	15	TRBV19	TRBD1	TRBJ2-3	TGTGCCAGTAGTATGAGGACAGGGGGGACAGATACGCAGTATTTT	CASSMRTGGTDTQYF
.	20	TRBV7-3	TRBD2	TRBJ2-2	TGTGCCAGCAGCTTAAACCCCGCGCCACTAGCGGGGGGGCAAAGCGGGGAGCTGTTTTTT	CASSLNPAPLAGGQSGELFF
.	15	TRBV15	.	TRBJ1-5	TGTGCCACCAGCAGAGAATCACAGAGCAATCAGCCCCAGCATTTT	CATSRESQSNQPQHF
.	14	TRBV14	.	TRBJ2-1	TGTGCCAGCAGCCAAGGGACTTCAAAGGCTGAGCAGTTCTTC	CASSQGTSKAEQFF
few	13	TRBV2	TRBD1	TRBJ1-4	TGTGCCAGCAGTGACCGGGACAGGGAAGGACTGTTTTTT	CASSDRDREGLFF